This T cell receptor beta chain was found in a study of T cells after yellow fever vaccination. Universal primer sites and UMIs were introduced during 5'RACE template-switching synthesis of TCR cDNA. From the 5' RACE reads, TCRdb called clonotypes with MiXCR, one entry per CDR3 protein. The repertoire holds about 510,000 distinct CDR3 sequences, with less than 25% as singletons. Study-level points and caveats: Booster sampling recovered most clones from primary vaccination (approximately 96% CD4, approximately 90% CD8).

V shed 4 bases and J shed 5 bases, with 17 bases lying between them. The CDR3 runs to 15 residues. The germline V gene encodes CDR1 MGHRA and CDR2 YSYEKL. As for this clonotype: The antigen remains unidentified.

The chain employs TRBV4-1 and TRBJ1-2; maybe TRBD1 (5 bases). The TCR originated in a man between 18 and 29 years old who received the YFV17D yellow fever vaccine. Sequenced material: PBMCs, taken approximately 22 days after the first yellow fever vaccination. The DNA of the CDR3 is TGCGCCAGCAGCCTCAGGACCGGGACGGATTATGGCTACACCTTC. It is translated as CASSLRTGTDYGYTF.